The rows below give T cell receptor delta chains drawn from one sample of a study of Vδ1+ human thymocytes. TCRdb re-called the multiplex PCR reads using CATT. The table has under 80,000 delta-chain clones, around 35% seen once; the top ten hold more than 0.25%. Sequencing was performed on Vdelta1+ gamma-delta thymocytes from the thymus. Every receptor here comes from a boy under three years old who had congenital heart surgery. The CDR3 runs from the conserved cysteine through the conserved F or W. The D gene is left open where the match is weak. Rows may omit the clone size; those that give it use once, few, many or a size class.

v_call,d_call,j_call,clone_size,cdr3_nt,cdr3_aa
TRDV1,NA,TRDJ1,NA,TGTGCTCTTGGGGAAGATTATTTTCTCATCTTT,CALGEDYFLIF
TRDV2,TRDD3,TRDJ1,NA,TGTGCCTGTGCCACCGCCGGGGGATACACCGATAAACTCATCTTT,CACATAGGYTDKLIF
TRDV1,TRDD3,TRDJ1,NA,TGTGCTCTCCTCCTGGGGGATCCTCCTGGGGGGGATAAACTCATCTTT,CALLLGDPPGGDKLIF
TRDV1,TRDD3,TRDJ1,NA,TGTGCTCTTGGGGAACCCCCGGGTCTACGTCTGGGGGATACGTGGTACACCGATAAACTCATCTTT,CALGEPPGLRLGDTWYTDKLIF
TRDV1,TRDD3,TRDJ1,NA,TGTGCTCTTGGGGAAATTCTAGCTGGGGGGATATTCCGCACCGATAAACTCATCTTT,CALGEILAGGIFRTDKLIF
TRDV1,NA,TRDJ1,NA,TGTGCTCTTGGGGTCCTCCTGGGTGTTGACACCGATAAACTCATCTTT,CALGVLLGVDTDKLIF
TRDV2,TRDD3,TRDJ1,few,TGTGCCTGTGACAAGGAGGCTGGGGGATGGAGAGACACCGATAAACTCATCTTT,CACDKEAGGWRDTDKLIF
TRDV1,NA,TRDJ1,NA,TGTGCTCTTGGTTGCTACCCGACTTCCACGAGCACCGATAAACTCATCTTT,CALGCYPTSTSTDKLIF
TRDV1,NA,TRDJ1,NA,TGTGCTCTTGGGGAACTCTCGGTTGGTCGGAGTGCCACCGATAAACTCATCTTT,CALGELSVGRSATDKLIF
TRDV1,NA,TRDJ1,NA,TGTGCTCTTGGGGAACGAGTCGACCTTCTCACCGATAAACTCATCTTT,CALGERVDLLTDKLIF
TRDV1,NA,TRDJ1,few,TGTGCTCTTGGGGAACTAGTTCCCCACGATAAACTCATCTTT,CALGELVPHDKLIF
TRDV1,NA,TRDJ1,NA,TGTGCTCTTGGGGACCGTGTCGGGTGGGCTCCGGGATCTGGACTCATCTTT,CALGDRVGWAPGSGLIF
TRDV1,TRDD3,TRDJ1,NA,TGTGCTCTTGGGATGTCCTACGCTCGAACTCTACGCCCTAACTGGGGGATACCCCGGGGTAGGGGTGCAGGGGTCGATAAACTCATCTTT,CALGMSYARTLRPNWGIPRGRGAGVDKLIF
TRDV2,NA,TRDJ1,few,TGTGCCTGTGCGACGGGACCTACAAGTCTTCCTGGGGCATTCCACACCGATAAACTCATCTTT,CACATGPTSLPGAFHTDKLIF
TRDV1,NA,TRDJ1,few,TGTGCTCTTGGGGGGAGTCCGCTGTACACCGATAAACTCATCTTT,CALGGSPLYTDKLIF
TRDV1,TRDD3,TRDJ1,NA,TGTGCTCTTGGGGAAGGGGTGGGGGACCCCCCCTGGTGGGCCGTCGATAAACTCATCTTT,CALGEGVGDPPWWAVDKLIF
TRDV1,TRDD2,TRDJ1,few,TGTGCTCTTGGGGATAAACCTTCCTACGAGACGGGGCACACCGATAAACTCATCTTT,CALGDKPSYETGHTDKLIF
TRDV1,NA,TRDJ1,NA,TGTGCTCTTGGGGAAGATTCCCCGAAGGGCGGTAAACTCATCTTT,CALGEDSPKGGKLIF
TRDV1,TRDD3,TRDJ1,NA,TGTGCCCTTGGGGAACAGGTGGACTGGGGGATGTACACCGATAAACTCATCTTT,CALGEQVDWGMYTDKLIF
TRDV2,TRDD3,TRDJ1,NA,TGTGCCTGTGAAGGGTACTGGGGGAGCGGTAAACTCATCTTT,CACEGYWGSGKLIF
TRDV1,TRDD3,TRDJ1,few,TGTGCTCTTGGGGAACTAGAAATAAGACTGGGGGATACGTACCCCCTAAACACCGATAAACTCATCTTT,CALGELEIRLGDTYPLNTDKLIF
TRDV1,TRDD3,TRDJ1,NA,TGTGCTCTTGGGGAACGGGCCTTTATCTGGGGGATACGGTCCGTCGGGCCCCTCAACACCGATAAACTCATCTTT,CALGERAFIWGIRSVGPLNTDKLIF
TRDV1,NA,TRDJ1,NA,TGTGCTCTTGGGGAACTCCGGGCCTTCCTACGGGTGGGGGATCTTCTCCCGTACACCGATAAACTCATCTTT,CALGELRAFLRVGDLLPYTDKLIF
TRDV1,NA,TRDJ1,NA,TGTGCTCTTGGGGAACGACGGGGTCGCTTCGGTGGGTACACCGATAAACTCATCTTT,CALGERRGRFGGYTDKLIF
TRDV1,NA,TRDJ1,once,TGTGCTCTTGGGATAGAGGGCTCGGGGACGTACACCGATAAACTCATCTTT,CALGIEGSGTYTDKLIF